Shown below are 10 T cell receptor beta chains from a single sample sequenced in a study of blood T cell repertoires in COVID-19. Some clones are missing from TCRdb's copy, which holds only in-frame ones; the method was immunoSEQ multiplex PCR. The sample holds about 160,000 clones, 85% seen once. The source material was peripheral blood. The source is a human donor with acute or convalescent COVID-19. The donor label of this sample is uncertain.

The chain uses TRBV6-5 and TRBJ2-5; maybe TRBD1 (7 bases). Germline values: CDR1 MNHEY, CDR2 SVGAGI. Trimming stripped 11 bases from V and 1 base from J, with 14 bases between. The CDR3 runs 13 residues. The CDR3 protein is CASGGGLQETQYF. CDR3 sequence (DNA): TGTGCCTCCGGAGGGGGCCTCCAAGAGACCCAGTACTTC.

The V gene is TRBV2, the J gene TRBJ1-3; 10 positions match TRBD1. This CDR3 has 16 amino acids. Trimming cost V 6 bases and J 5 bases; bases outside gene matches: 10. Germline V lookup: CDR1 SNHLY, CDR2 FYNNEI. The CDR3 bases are TGTGCCAGCAGGGCCGGGACAGGGGATAGGAGAAACACCATATATTTT. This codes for CASRAGTGDRRNTIYF.

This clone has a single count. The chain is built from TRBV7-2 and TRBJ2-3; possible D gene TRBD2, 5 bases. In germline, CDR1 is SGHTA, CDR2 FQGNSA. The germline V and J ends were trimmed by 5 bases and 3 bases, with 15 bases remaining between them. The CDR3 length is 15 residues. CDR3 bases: TGTGCCAGCAGCCGCCGGGGAGTCGGTACAGATACGCAGTATTTT. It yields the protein CASSRRGVGTDTQYF.

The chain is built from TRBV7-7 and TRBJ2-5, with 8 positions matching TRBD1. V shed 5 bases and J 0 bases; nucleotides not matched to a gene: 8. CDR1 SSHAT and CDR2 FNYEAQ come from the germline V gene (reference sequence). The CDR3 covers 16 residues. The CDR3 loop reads CASSPKWTGYQETQYF. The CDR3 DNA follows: TGTGCCAGCAGCCCTAAGTGGACAGGGTACCAAGAGACCCAGTACTTC.

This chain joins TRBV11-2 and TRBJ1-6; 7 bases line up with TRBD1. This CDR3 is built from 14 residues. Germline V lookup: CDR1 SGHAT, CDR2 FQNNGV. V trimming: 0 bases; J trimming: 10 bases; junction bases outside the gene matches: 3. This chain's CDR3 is CASSLEGGRSPLHF. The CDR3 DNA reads TGTGCCAGCAGCTTAGAAGGGGGCCGGTCACCCCTCCACTTT.

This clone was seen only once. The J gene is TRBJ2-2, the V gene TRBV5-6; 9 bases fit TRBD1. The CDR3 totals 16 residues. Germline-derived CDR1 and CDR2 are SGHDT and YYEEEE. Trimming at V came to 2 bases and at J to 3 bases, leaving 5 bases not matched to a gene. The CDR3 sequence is CASSLWTGAYTGELFF. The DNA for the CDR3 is TGTGCCAGCAGCTTATGGACAGGGGCTTACACCGGGGAGCTGTTTTTT.

CDR3 protein: CASSQGTGGGGYTF. The CDR3 DNA reads TGTGCCAGCAGCCAAGGGACAGGGGGCGGTGGCTACACCTTC. This chain connects TRBV3-1 (or the pseudogene TRBV3-2) to TRBJ1-2; 11 bases are shared with TRBD1. Germline CDR1 LGHDT, CDR2 YNNKEL (reference sequence). CDR3 length: 14 residues. The V and J ends lost 1 base and 7 bases, in that order; junction bases with no gene match: 2.

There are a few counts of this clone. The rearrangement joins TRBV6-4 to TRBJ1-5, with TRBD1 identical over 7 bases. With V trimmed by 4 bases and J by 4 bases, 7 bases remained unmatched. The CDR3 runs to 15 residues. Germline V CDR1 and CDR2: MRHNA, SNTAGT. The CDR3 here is CASSVYPGGNQPQHF. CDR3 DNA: TGTGCCAGCAGTGTATACCCAGGGGGAAATCAGCCCCAGCATTTT.

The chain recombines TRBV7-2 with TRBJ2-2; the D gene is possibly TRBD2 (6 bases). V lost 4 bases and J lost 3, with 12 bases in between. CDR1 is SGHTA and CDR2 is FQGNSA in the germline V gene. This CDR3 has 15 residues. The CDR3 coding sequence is TGTGCCAGCAGCTACCGGGGACTCTACACCGGGGAGCTGTTTTTT. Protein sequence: CASSYRGLYTGELFF.

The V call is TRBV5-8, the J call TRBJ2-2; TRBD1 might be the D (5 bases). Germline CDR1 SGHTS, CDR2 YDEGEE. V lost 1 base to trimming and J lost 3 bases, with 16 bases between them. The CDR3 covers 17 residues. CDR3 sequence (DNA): TGTGCCAGCAGCTTGTACCAGCCAGGGTACGACACCGGGGAGCTGTTTTTT. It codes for CASSLYQPGYDTGELFF.